The 23 T cell receptor beta chains presented below share a single source sample, sequenced in a study of T cell responses to AZD1222 COVID-19 vaccine. Using immunoSEQ multiplex PCR, the repertoire was profiled, and TCRdb retains in-frame clones only, with some absent. The table lists tens of thousands of clones, roughly nine tenths of them singletons. Sequenced material: peripheral blood, taken 28 days after the second AZD1222 dose. These receptors were collected from an adult who received the AZD1222 COVID-19 vaccine.

The gene calls are TRBV7-9 and TRBJ1-4; 7 bases are shared with TRBD1. In germline, CDR1 is SEHNR, CDR2 FQNEAQ (reference sequence). The CDR3 runs 14 residues. V was pared by 5 bases and J by 3 bases, with 3 bases of the junction left unmatched. The CDR3 reads CASSPGTANEKLFF. Written as DNA, the CDR3 is TGTGCCAGCAGCCCCGGGACAGCTAATGAAAAACTGTTTTTT.

The rearrangement links TRBV18 to TRBJ2-7; D is unresolved. The CDR3 consists of 11 residues. The germline V gene encodes CDR1 KGHSH and CDR2 LQKENI. V lost 5 bases, J lost 3 bases, and 5 bases lay in between. Here the CDR3 DNA reads TGTGCCAGCTCATCTAACTACGAGCAGTACTTC. As protein: CASSSNYEQYF.

DNA of the CDR3: TGTGCTAGTGGTTTGGGTCAGGGTTCCCCTCAGCCCCAGCATTTT. Translated: CASGLGQGSPQPQHF. The chain employs TRBV12-5 and TRBJ1-5, with a tentative D call TRBD1 (5 bases). V shed 1 base and J shed 6 bases, with 13 bases lying between them. The germline CDR1 and CDR2 sequences are LGHNT and FRNRAP. The CDR3 contains 15 residues.

The chain couples TRBV7-2 to TRBJ1-2; D is unclear. The CDR3 runs 14 residues. V lost 0 bases and J lost 3, with 8 bases in between. CDR1 SGHTA and CDR2 FQGNSA come from the germline V gene. CDR3 sequence reads: CASSLARVDYGYTF. The CDR3 DNA is TGTGCCAGCAGCTTAGCAAGAGTGGACTATGGCTACACCTTC.

The CDR3: CASSPEENTEAFF. In nucleotides, the CDR3 is TGTGCCAGCAGTCCGGAGGAGAACACTGAAGCTTTCTTT. The gene calls are TRBV12-3 or TRBV12-4 and TRBJ1-1; D is ambiguous. The V gene lost 5 bases and the J gene lost 1 base, with 8 bases spanning the gap. The CDR3 runs 13 residues.

This chain uses TRBV12-3 or TRBV12-4 with TRBJ2-7, with D perhaps matching TRBD2 (6 bases). This CDR3 has 11 amino acids. The V and J ends lost 11 bases and 5 bases respectively, with 13 bases between them. This chain's CDR3 is CAGSGFNEQYF. The CDR3 bases are TGTGCCGGTAGCGGTTTCAACGAGCAGTACTTC.

This clone was observed once. The chain combines TRBV27 with TRBJ1-1, with D maybe TRBD1 (6 bases). Trimming took off 9 bases at V and 10 bases at J, with 39 bases between the two ends. CDR3 length: 19 amino acids. The germline gives CDR1 MNHEY, CDR2 SMNVEV (reference sequence). The CDR3: CASSLRDRGIRLAGAGAFF. In nucleotides, the CDR3 is TGTGCCAGTTCTCTTCGCGACCGTGGTATCCGGCTCGCGGGGGCGGGAGCTTTCTTT.

This clone was observed a single time. The chain links TRBV29-1 to TRBJ2-1; TRBD2 matches at 7 bases. J was trimmed by 5 bases and V by 3 bases; bases with no gene match: 7. Germline V gives CDR1 SQVTM, CDR2 ANQGSEA. The CDR3 is 14 amino acids. The CDR3 sequence is CSVDGGSTNNEQFF. DNA for the CDR3: TGCAGCGTTGACGGCGGGAGCACAAACAATGAGCAGTTCTTC.

J is TRBJ1-5 and V is TRBV5-8, with D uncertain. V lost 1 base to trimming and J lost 5 bases, with 7 bases between them. The CDR3 is made up of 13 amino acids. Germline CDR1 is SGHTS and CDR2 is YDEGEE. CDR3 DNA sequence: TGTGCCAGCAGCTTGTTTCAGGATCAGCCCCAGCATTTT. It encodes CASSLFQDQPQHF. Full variable domain (rest looked up from reference TRBV5-8 and TRBJ1-5): EAGVTQSPTHLIKTRGQQATLRCSPISGHTSVYWYQQALGLGLQFLLWYDEGEERNRGNFPPRFSGRQFPNYSSELNVNALELEDSALYLCASSLFQDQPQHFGDGTRLSIL.

The rearrangement uses TRBV27 and TRBJ1-1; D gene uncertain. In germline, CDR1 is MNHEY, CDR2 SMNVEV (reference sequence). V was clipped by 2 bases and J by 4 bases, with 14 bases between them. This CDR3 has 15 amino acids. CDR3 coding DNA: TGTGCCAGCAGTTTAGTTCGGAGGGCGGGCACTGAAGCTTTCTTT. As protein: CASSLVRRAGTEAFF.

The chain uses TRBV5-4 and TRBJ2-2; 7 bases agree with TRBD1. Germline V gene data show CDR1 as SGHNT and CDR2 as YYREEE (reference sequence). The ends lost 2 bases at V and 7 bases at J; junction bases unmatched: 11. CDR3 length: 16 amino acids. The CDR3 coding sequence is TGTGCCAGCAGCTTCGGCGGACAGGTGTCTTACGGGGAGCTGTTTTTT. Translation: CASSFGGQVSYGELFF. The full variable domain, completed using reference TRBV5-4 and TRBJ2-2, is ETGVTQSPTHLIKTRGQQVTLRCSSQSGHNTVSWYQQALGQGPQFIFQYYREEENGRGNFPPRFSGLQFPNYSSELNVNALELDDSALYLCASSFGGQVSYGELFFGEGSRLTVL.

The V gene is TRBV20-1, the J gene TRBJ2-1; 7 bases line up with TRBD2. The ends lost 3 bases at V and 7 bases at J; junction bases unmatched: 9. The CDR3 totals 14 residues. CDR1 DFQATT and CDR2 SNEGSKA come from the germline V gene (reference sequence). CDR3 DNA: TGCAGTGCTAGTTTCCTAGCGGAGCCGAATGAGCAGTTCTTC. Its protein is CSASFLAEPNEQFF.

V gene TRBV5-6 combines with J gene TRBJ1-5, with D unresolved. The V end was cut by 3 bases, the J end by 5 bases, with 9 bases between. Germline CDR1 and CDR2: SGHDT and YYEEEE. The CDR3 has 13 residues. CDR3 residues: CASSYGPDQPQHF. CDR3 nucleotide sequence: TGTGCCAGCAGCTATGGTCCGGATCAGCCCCAGCATTTT.

The V and J genes are TRBV6-5 and TRBJ2-7; D is ambiguous. The V end was cut by 5 bases, the J end by 0 bases, with 8 bases between. CDR3 length: 13 amino acids. The V gene's germline CDR1 is MNHEY and CDR2 SVGAGI. The DNA of the CDR3 is TGTGCCAGCAGTCCTACCTACTCCTACGAGCAGTACTTC. Translation: CASSPTYSYEQYF.

The chain employs TRBV7-2 and TRBJ2-1; no clear D. Germline V lookup: CDR1 SGHTA, CDR2 FQGNSA. There are 13 residues in the CDR3. Trimming stripped 1 base from V and 10 bases from J, with 11 bases between. The CDR3 loop is CASSLVGFEEQFF. CDR3 in DNA: TGTGCCAGCAGCTTAGTGGGCTTTGAAGAGCAGTTCTTC.

V usage is TRBV9 and J usage is TRBJ2-5, with 8 bases lining up with TRBD2. V lost 3 bases, J lost 5 bases, and 6 bases stayed unmatched. Per germline, CDR1 SGDLS and CDR2 YYNGEE. The CDR3 loop spans 14 amino acids. This chain's CDR3 is CASSAGLALETQYF. For the CDR3, the DNA is TGTGCCAGCAGCGCTGGACTAGCTTTGGAGACCCAGTACTTC.

The genes are TRBV19 and TRBJ2-7, with D unclear. This CDR3 contains 14 residues. V gave up 3 bases and J gave up 3 bases, with 12 bases separating them. Germline V gene lookup returns CDR1 LNHDA and CDR2 SQIVND (reference sequence). As DNA, the CDR3 is TGTGCCAGTAGTATGTTGCCCGACTTCTACGAGCAGTACTTC. Translated, it gives CASSMLPDFYEQYF.

The rearrangement joins TRBV5-1 to TRBJ2-7; 8 bases fit TRBD2. The CDR3 contains 15 residues. Trimming cost V 3 bases and J 5 bases; bases outside gene matches: 10. From germline, CDR1 is SGHRS and CDR2 YFSETQ. The CDR3 bases are TGCGCCAGCAGCTCCACTAGCGGAACCGTACACGAGCAGTACTTC. Translated: CASSSTSGTVHEQYF.

V gene TRBV10-3 combines with J gene TRBJ1-2, with 7 bases aligning to TRBD1. With V trimmed by 5 bases and J by 2 bases, 5 bases remained unmatched. Germline CDR1 ENHRY, CDR2 SYGVKD. The length of the CDR3 is 14 residues. CDR3 sequence (DNA): TGTGCCATCAGTCGACAGGGCGACAACTATGGCTACACCTTC. Translation: CAISRQGDNYGYTF.

The gene calls are TRBV30 and TRBJ1-2; a weak D match, TRBD1 (6 bases). Per the germline V gene, CDR1 is GTSNPN and CDR2 is SVGIG (reference sequence). This CDR3 has 15 residues. V lost 2 bases and J 6 bases, leaving 19 bases between the germline ends. In DNA form, the CDR3 reads TGTGCCTGGAGTCCTCAGGGGCGTTGGGGGGATGGCTACACCTTC. This codes for CAWSPQGRWGDGYTF.

This clone was observed a few times. The V and J genes are TRBV11-2 and TRBJ2-7, with D possibly being TRBD2 (6 bases). The CDR3 contains 15 residues. Germline values: CDR1 SGHAT, CDR2 FQNNGV. Trimming took off 5 bases at V and 5 bases at J, with 19 bases between the two ends. The CDR3 loop is CASSPFGLAHNEQYF. The CDR3, as DNA: TGTGCCAGCAGCCCCTTCGGTCTAGCGCACAACGAGCAGTACTTC.

As to this clone: The junction departs from germline at one end; a sequencing error may be responsible. V is TRBV5-1 and J is TRBJ2-2, with D possibly TRBD1 on 6 matching bases. CDR1 is SGHRS and CDR2 is YFSETQ in the germline V gene. CDR3 length: 14 residues. The CDR3 loop reads CASSLGAGAGELFF. As DNA, the CDR3 is TGCGCCAGCAGCTTGGGGGCAGGGGCCGGTGAGCTGTTTTTT.

This clone was seen only a few times. This chain connects TRBV11-2 to TRBJ1-3; TRBD1 agrees at 8 bases. Germline trimming cut 4 bases from V and 2 bases from J; bases unmatched to any gene: 7. This CDR3 is built from 16 residues. Germline-derived CDR1 and CDR2 are SGHAT and FQNNGV. The CDR3 nucleotides are TGTGCCAGCAGCTCCCCCAGGGGGCCGGCTGGAAACACCATATATTTT. Protein product: CASSSPRGPAGNTIYF.